The source of this T cell receptor beta chain is a study of T cell repertoires in cytomegalovirus infection. Looking at the study overall: CMV infection together with matching HLA type was indicated by public TCR beta signatures. Whole-study findings and limits: The cumulative frequency of public TCR beta families identified carriers of CMV plus the relevant HLA. In two of eight donors, the top clonotype was HLA-C-restricted CMV-specific.

V lost 5 bases and J 4 bases, leaving 17 bases between the germline ends. Germline V CDR1 and CDR2: MNHEY, SVGEGT. There are 15 residues in the CDR3. This clonotype showed up just a few times. The antigen is unknown. MiXCR, applied by TCRdb to the reads, yields one record per CDR3 protein. The table records around 530,000 distinct CDR3 sequences, approximately 25% of them present only once. The rearrangement links TRBV6-2 or TRBV6-3 to TRBJ1-2; D remains unclear. Sequenced input: PBMCs. This TCR was recovered from a human donor in good health (CMV status not recorded). Some clones in this sample may be carry-over from other donors' samples. CDR3 sequence reads: CASSDYSTRSYGYTF. In DNA form, the CDR3 reads TGTGCCAGCAGTGACTACAGCACCCGCTCCTATGGCTACACCTTC.